Each of the 22 T cell receptor beta chains below was sequenced from the same sample in a study of shared clonotypes between healthy human individuals. Profiled with immunoSEQ multiplex PCR; TCRdb holds only in-frame clones, not every one. Found here are about 490,000 clones, over 70% of them singletons; the top ten hold approximately 11%. Sequenced material: PBMCs. These receptors all come from a middle-aged woman in good health. Some clones in this sample may be carry-over from other donors' samples.

In this sample, this clone turned up a few times. V gene TRBV11-1 combines with J gene TRBJ2-1; the D call may be TRBD1 or TRBD2 (5 bases each). Germline V gene sequence: CDR1 SGHAT, CDR2 FQDESV (reference sequence). CDR3 length: 16 residues. Trimming stripped 1 base from V and 4 bases from J, with 14 bases between. The chain's CDR3 is CASSLGVQGEYNEQFF. The CDR3, as DNA: TGTGCCAGCAGCTTAGGAGTCCAGGGAGAGTACAATGAGCAGTTCTTC.

This clone was observed a handful of times. The CDR3, as DNA: TGTGCCAGCAGTTACTTGTTGAACACTGAAGCTTTCTTT. It encodes CASSYLLNTEAFF. The chain combines TRBV6-6 with TRBJ1-1, with D unresolved. Germline V gives CDR1 MNHNY, CDR2 SVGAGI (reference sequence). The germline V and J ends were trimmed by 1 base and 0 bases, with 3 bases remaining between them. There are 13 residues in the CDR3.

A remark on this clone: This likely traces to a read error, being one base from a far larger clone. The chain links TRBV30 to TRBJ1-4; D not resolved. In germline, CDR1 is GTSNPN, CDR2 SVGIG (reference sequence). This CDR3 contains 12 residues. CDR3 DNA sequence: TGTGCCCGGAGTGCCTCTCGGGAAAAACTGTTTTTT. It encodes CARSASREKLFF.

The chain uses TRBV29-1 and TRBJ2-4; D is unresolved. CDR1 is SQVTM and CDR2 is ANQGSEA in the germline V gene. The CDR3 sequence is 18 residues long. Trimming pared 5 bases from V and 0 bases from J, leaving 23 bases between. The CDR3 DNA follows: TGCAGCGTTCAGGAAAAATTAGCCTATAAATTAGCCAAAAACATTCAGTACTTC. Its protein is CSVQEKLAYKLAKNIQYF.

In this sample, this clone turned up a few times. The chain has TRBV5-4 and TRBJ2-1; no definite D call. CDR1 and CDR2 from the germline V gene are SGHNT and YYREEE (reference sequence). The CDR3 totals 14 residues. V lost 1 base to trimming and J lost 5 bases, with 10 bases between them. CDR3 amino acids: CASSLQVSNNEQFF. The DNA for the CDR3 is TGTGCCAGCAGCTTGCAGGTTTCCAACAATGAGCAGTTCTTC. Full variable domain (remainder filled in from reference TRBV5-4 and TRBJ2-1): ETGVTQSPTHLIKTRGQQVTLRCSSQSGHNTVSWYQQALGQGPQFIFQYYREEENGRGNFPPRFSGLQFPNYSSELNVNALELDDSALYLCASSLQVSNNEQFFGPGTRLTVL.

As regards this clone: This sequence is one base from a far larger clone and is likely a read error. The chain carries TRBV6-1 and TRBJ2-5, with D possibly being TRBD2 (7 bases). The CDR3 covers 15 residues. Looked up from germline, CDR1 is MNHNS and CDR2 is SASEGT. For the CDR3, the DNA is TGTGCCAGCAGTGAAGCGGAGGGGGGGTTAGGGACCCAGCACTTC. Its translation: CASSEAEGGLGTQHF.

The chain couples TRBV2 to TRBJ2-2, with D uncertain. This CDR3 has 11 amino acids. The V end lost 6 bases, the J end lost 4 bases, and 3 bases lay between the germline ends. The germline V gene has CDR1 SNHLY and CDR2 FYNNEI. The chain's CDR3 is CASRSTGELFF. Written as DNA, the CDR3 is TGTGCCAGCAGGTCCACCGGGGAGCTGTTTTTT. The entire variable domain, with the rest obtained from reference TRBV2 and TRBJ2-2, is as follows: EPEVTQTPSHQVTQMGQEVILRCVPISNHLYFYWYRQILGQKVEFLVSFYNNEISEKSEIFDDQFSVERPDGSNFTLKIRSTKLEDSAMYFCASRSTGELFFGEGSRLTVL.

The chain is built from TRBV11-2 and TRBJ2-7; tentatively, D is TRBD1 (5 bases). The CDR3 spans 14 residues. V gave up 1 base and J gave up 7 bases, with 14 bases separating them. The germline CDR1 and CDR2 sequences are SGHAT and FQNNGV. The CDR3 DNA is TGTGCCAGCAGCTTAGTCGGGCAGGGAAAGGAGCAGTACTTC. It is translated as CASSLVGQGKEQYF.

On this clone itself: A read error is likely here: a far larger clone is one base away. Other nucleotide sequences from this sample produce the same CDR3. The chain joins TRBV7-9 to TRBJ2-5, with 8 bases matching TRBD1. TRBJ2-7 matches the DNA end more closely, so the J call is doubtful. Germline V gene data show CDR1 as SEHNR and CDR2 as FQNEAQ (reference sequence). The CDR3 is 15 amino acids. The CDR3 protein is CASSYPGQANYEQYF. The CDR3 region has the DNA TGTGCCAGCAGCTATCCGGGACAGGCGAACTACGAGCAGTACTTC.

This clone was counted once. The rearrangement links TRBV2 to TRBJ2-5; D is unresolved. This CDR3 is built from 12 residues. V was trimmed by 5 bases and J by 14 bases, leaving 18 bases between them. The germline CDR1 and CDR2 sequences are SNHLY and FYNNEI. CDR3 in amino acids: CASSLSGFPSYF. CDR3 nucleotides: TGTGCCAGCAGTCTAAGTGGGTTTCCCTCCTACTTC.

V usage is TRBV19 and J usage is TRBJ1-5, with no clear D. Between the trimmed V and J ends, which lost 0 bases and 5 bases, there was a span of 2 bases. The CDR3 sequence is 12 residues long. Germline loops: CDR1 LNHDA, CDR2 SQIVND (reference sequence). The chain's CDR3 is CASSIEYQPQHF. In DNA, the CDR3 is TGTGCCAGTAGTATAGAGTATCAGCCCCAGCATTTT.

The V call is TRBV5-6, the J call TRBJ1-5, with 7 bases that match TRBD1. There are 16 residues in the CDR3. Germline lookup yields CDR1 SGHDT and CDR2 YYEEEE. V shed 0 bases, J shed 3 bases, and the junction held 6 bases outside the gene matches. The CDR3 DNA reads as TGTGCCAGCAGCTTGGCCGGACAGGCATTCAATCAGCCCCAGCATTTT. This encodes CASSLAGQAFNQPQHF. Supplemented by reference TRBV5-6 and TRBJ1-5, the full variable domain reads DAGVTQSPTHLIKTRGQQVTLRCSPKSGHDTVSWYQQALGQGPQFIFQYYEEEERQRGNFPDRFSGHQFPNYSSELNVNALLLGDSALYLCASSLAGQAFNQPQHFGDGTRLSIL.

This sequence joins TRBV2 and TRBJ2-1; 12 positions match TRBD2. The CDR3 runs 15 residues. Germline loops: CDR1 SNHLY, CDR2 FYNNEI. Germline trimming cut 5 bases from V and 5 bases from J; bases unmatched to any gene: 4. CDR3 amino acids: CASSQLAGGHNEQFF. The CDR3 DNA reads as TGTGCCAGCAGTCAACTAGCGGGAGGTCACAATGAGCAGTTCTTC.

This clone was counted once. This rearrangement joins TRBV11-2 to TRBJ2-1, with D perhaps given as TRBD1 or TRBD2 (5 bases each). Germline CDR1 reads SGHAT; CDR2 reads FQNNGV. This CDR3 spans 16 amino acids. Trimming stripped 1 base from V and 0 bases from J, with 10 bases between. In DNA form, the CDR3 reads TGTGCCAGCAGCTTAGGAGGGGACCCCTCCTACAATGAGCAGTTCTTC. This encodes CASSLGGDPSYNEQFF.

V usage is TRBV2 and J usage is TRBJ2-7, with 14 positions matching TRBD2. Germline CDR1 SNHLY, CDR2 FYNNEI. This CDR3 region has 18 residues. Trimming at V came to 5 bases and at J to 5 bases, leaving 14 bases not matched to a gene. The chain's CDR3 is CASSFQTRLAGGPDEQYF. Written as DNA, the CDR3 is TGTGCCAGCAGTTTCCAGACCCGACTAGCGGGAGGGCCGGACGAGCAGTACTTC. The full variable domain, rest sourced from reference TRBV2 and TRBJ2-7, is EPEVTQTPSHQVTQMGQEVILRCVPISNHLYFYWYRQILGQKVEFLVSFYNNEISEKSEIFDDQFSVERPDGSNFTLKIRSTKLEDSAMYFCASSFQTRLAGGPDEQYFGPGTRLTVT.

V gene TRBV2 combines with J gene TRBJ1-1; 7 bases map to TRBD1. Germline CDR1 is SNHLY and CDR2 is FYNNEI. The CDR3 has 14 residues. V trimming: 4 bases; J trimming: 11 bases; junction bases outside the gene matches: 13. CDR3 region: CASSGGTALTSAFF. The CDR3 nucleotides read TGTGCCAGCAGTGGTGGGACAGCCCTTACGTCTGCTTTCTTT.

The chain uses TRBV30 and TRBJ2-3; D is uncertain. The V end lost 4 bases, the J end lost 2 bases, and 13 bases lay between the germline ends. This CDR3 spans 14 amino acids. The germline CDR1 and CDR2 sequences are GTSNPN and SVGIG (reference sequence). The CDR3 is CAWIRATNTDTQYF. The CDR3 DNA reads TGTGCCTGGATAAGGGCCACTAACACAGATACGCAGTATTTT.

Only a few counts were recorded for this clone. The gene calls are TRBV28 and TRBJ2-6; 7 bases map to TRBD2. Per germline, CDR1 MDHEN and CDR2 SYDVKM. The CDR3 sequence is 18 residues long. Unmatched junction bases numbered 6, after V lost 1 base and J lost 0 bases. The CDR3 DNA reads as TGTGCCAGCAGTTTATTGCGGGGAGGGAGCTCTGGGGCCAACGTCCTGACTTTC. As protein: CASSLLRGGSSGANVLTF. Drawing the rest from reference TRBV28 and TRBJ2-6, the complete variable domain is DVKVTQSSRYLVKRTGEKVFLECVQDMDHENMFWYRQDPGLGLRLIYFSYDVKMKEKGDIPEGYSVSREKKERFSLILESASTNQTSMYLCASSLLRGGSSGANVLTFGAGSRLTVL.

The V call is TRBV7-9, the J call TRBJ1-1, with D hard to call. The CDR3 loop spans 12 amino acids. CDR1 and CDR2 from the germline V gene are SEHNR and FQNEAQ (reference sequence). V was shortened by 1 base and J by 11 bases, with 11 bases between the two germline ends. The CDR3 DNA reads as TGTGCCAGCAGCTTAGGGATGGCAGAGGCTTTCTTT. Its protein product is CASSLGMAEAFF.

This clone was recorded only once. The genes are TRBV6-5 and TRBJ1-3; D is unclear. Trimming cost V 6 bases and J 0 bases, with 9 bases left between them. The CDR3 has 14 amino acids. Germline lookup yields CDR1 MNHEY and CDR2 SVGAGI. The CDR3 nucleotides read TGTGCCAGCAGAAACAGCCTCTCTGGAAACACCATATATTTT. This translates into CASRNSLSGNTIYF.

The CDR3 spells CASSSLGGGYTF. The CDR3 DNA sequence: TGTGCCAGCAGCTCTTTGGGGGGCGGCTACACCTTC. The rearrangement joins TRBV7-2 to TRBJ1-2; a possible D gene is TRBD1 (6 bases). V gave up 4 bases and J gave up 8 bases, with 11 bases separating them. CDR1 SGHTA and CDR2 FQGNSA come from the germline V gene. This CDR3 region has 12 residues.

About this clone itself: This likely came from a read error, as a far larger clone is one base away. Other DNA sequences within the sample encode an identical CDR3. The chain has TRBV19 and TRBJ1-2, with no clear D. The germline V gene has CDR1 LNHDA and CDR2 SQIVND (reference sequence). V lost 5 bases, J lost 4 bases, and 17 bases lay in between. This CDR3 comprises 15 residues. The CDR3 protein is CASSPQGGKGYGYTF. The CDR3, as DNA: TGTGCCAGTAGTCCACAAGGTGGAAAGGGCTATGGCTACACCTTC.